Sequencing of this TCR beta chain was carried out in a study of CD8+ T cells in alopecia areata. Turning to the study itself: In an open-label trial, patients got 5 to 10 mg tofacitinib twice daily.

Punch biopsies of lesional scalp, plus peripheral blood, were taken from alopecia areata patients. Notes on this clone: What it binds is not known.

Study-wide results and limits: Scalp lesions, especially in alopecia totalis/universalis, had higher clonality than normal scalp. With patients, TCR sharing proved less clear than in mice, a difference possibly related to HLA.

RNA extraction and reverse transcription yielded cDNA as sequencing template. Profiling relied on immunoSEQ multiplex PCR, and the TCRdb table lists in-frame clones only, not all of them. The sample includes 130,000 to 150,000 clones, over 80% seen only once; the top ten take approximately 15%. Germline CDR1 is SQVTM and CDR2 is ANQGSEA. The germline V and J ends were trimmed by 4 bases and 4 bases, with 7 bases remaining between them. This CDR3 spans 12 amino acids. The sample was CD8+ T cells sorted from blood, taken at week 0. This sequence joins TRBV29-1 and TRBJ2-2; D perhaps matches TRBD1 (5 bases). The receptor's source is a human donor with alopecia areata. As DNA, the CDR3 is TGCAGCGTTGCAGGGTTCACCGGGGAGCTGTTTTTT. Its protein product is CSVAGFTGELFF.